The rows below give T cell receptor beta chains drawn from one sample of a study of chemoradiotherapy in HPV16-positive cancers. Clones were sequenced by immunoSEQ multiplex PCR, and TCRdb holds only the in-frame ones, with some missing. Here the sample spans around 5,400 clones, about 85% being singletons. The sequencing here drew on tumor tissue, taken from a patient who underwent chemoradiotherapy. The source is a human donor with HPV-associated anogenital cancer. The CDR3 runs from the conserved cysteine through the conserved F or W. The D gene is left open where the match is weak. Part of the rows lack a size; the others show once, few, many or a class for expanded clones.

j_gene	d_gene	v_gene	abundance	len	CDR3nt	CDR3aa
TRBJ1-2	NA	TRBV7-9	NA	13	TGTGCCAGCAGCTCGTCAGCTAACTATGGCTACACCTTC	CASSSSANYGYTF
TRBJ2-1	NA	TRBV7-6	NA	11	TGTGCCAGCAGCTTAATCAATGAGCAGTTCTTC	CASSLINEQFF
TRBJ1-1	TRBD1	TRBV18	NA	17	TGTGCCAGCTCACCTCGACATTCCGGACAGGGTGGCACTGAAGCTTTCTTT	CASSPRHSGQGGTEAFF
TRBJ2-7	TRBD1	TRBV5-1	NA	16	TGCGCCAGCAGCTTGACAGGGGGCGCGGCGAGGCACGAGCAGTACTTC	CASSLTGGAARHEQYF
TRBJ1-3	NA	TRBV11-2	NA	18	TGTGCCAGCAGCTTATCTCGAGCCACCGCTACGAATGGAAACACCATATATTTT	CASSLSRATATNGNTIYF
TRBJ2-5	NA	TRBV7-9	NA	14	TGTGCCAGCAGCTTAGACCTGGGTGCAGAGACCCAGTACTTC	CASSLDLGAETQYF
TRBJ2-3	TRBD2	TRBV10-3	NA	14	TGTGCCATCAGATCGGGGGGGCCATCAGATACGCAGTATTTT	CAIRSGGPSDTQYF
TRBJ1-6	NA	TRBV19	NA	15	TGTGCCAGTGGGGATACTGGACGGGGTCCTTCACCCCTCCACTTT	CASGDTGRGPSPLHF
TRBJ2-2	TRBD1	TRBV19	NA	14	TGTGCCAGTAAGAGGGACAGGGAAACCGGGGAGCTGTTTTTT	CASKRDRETGELFF
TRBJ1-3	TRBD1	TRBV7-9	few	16	TGTGCCAGCAGTTTAGGGGGACAGTTCTCTGGAAACACCATATATTTT	CASSLGGQFSGNTIYF
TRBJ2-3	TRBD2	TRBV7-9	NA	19	TGTGCCAGCAGCTCCGCTGCCCGAGCCCCGGGGGGGCCCGCAGATACGCAGTATTTT	CASSSAARAPGGPADTQYF
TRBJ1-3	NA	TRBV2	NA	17	TGTGCCAGCAGTGAATGGGGGGGGCCAGACTCTGGAAACACCATATATTTT	CASSEWGGPDSGNTIYF
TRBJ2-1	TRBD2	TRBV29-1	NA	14	TGCAGCGTTGGCTGGGACTACGACTACAATGAGCAGTTCTTC	CSVGWDYDYNEQFF
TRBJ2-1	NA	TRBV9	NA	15	TGTGCCAGCAGCGTAGGCAGCAACTCCTACAATGAGCAGTTCTTC	CASSVGSNSYNEQFF
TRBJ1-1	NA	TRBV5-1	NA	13	TGCGCCAGCAGCTTGGGGGGGACGTCCGAAGCTTTCTTT	CASSLGGTSEAFF
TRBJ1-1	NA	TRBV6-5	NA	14	TGTGCCAGCAAAGAGGGAGGGAGAAACACTGAAGCTTTCTTT	CASKEGGRNTEAFF
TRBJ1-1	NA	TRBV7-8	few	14	TGTGCCAGCAGCTTTTCTTTTATGGGCCCTGAAGCTTTCTTT	CASSFSFMGPEAFF
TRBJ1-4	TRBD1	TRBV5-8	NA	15	TGTGCCAGCAGCTTTCTAACAGGGGGGATAGAAAAACTGTTTTTT	CASSFLTGGIEKLFF
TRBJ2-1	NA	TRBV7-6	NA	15	TGTGCCAGCAGCTTTCGAATAAGGGACTACAATGAGCAGTTCTTC	CASSFRIRDYNEQFF
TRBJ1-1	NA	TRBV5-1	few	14	TGCGCCAGCAGCTTGCAGGGGCGGAACACTGAAGCTTTCTTT	CASSLQGRNTEAFF
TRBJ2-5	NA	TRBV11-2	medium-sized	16	TGTGCCAGCAGCCACTTCTCGCGGTCGCGGCAAGAGACCCAGTACTTC	CASSHFSRSRQETQYF
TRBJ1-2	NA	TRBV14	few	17	TGTGCCAGCAGCCCACAAGTGACTGAAACGGGGGACTATGGCTACACCTTC	CASSPQVTETGDYGYTF
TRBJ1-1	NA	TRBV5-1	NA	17	TGCGCCAGCAGCAGGGATGCCGGGACCCCCTGGGGCACTGAAGCTTTCTTT	CASSRDAGTPWGTEAFF
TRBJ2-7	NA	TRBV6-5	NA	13	TGTGCCAGCACTGTGGCTGGCTCCTACGAGCAGTACTTC	CASTVAGSYEQYF
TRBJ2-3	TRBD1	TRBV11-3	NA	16	TGTGCCAGCAGCCGACAGGGGGCGGTGAACACAGATACGCAGTATTTT	CASSRQGAVNTDTQYF
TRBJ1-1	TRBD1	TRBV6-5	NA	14	TGTGCCAGCAGTTACGATAACAGGGGCACTGAAGCTTTCTTT	CASSYDNRGTEAFF
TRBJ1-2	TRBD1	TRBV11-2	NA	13	TGTGCCAGCAGCCTAGGACAGGTCTATGGCTACACCTTC	CASSLGQVYGYTF